This TCR beta chain was identified during a study of CD8+CD57+ T cells in acquired aplastic anemia. Regarding this clonotype: Antigen: not known.

The study, taken as a whole, reports: The same twenty-nine CD8+ CDR3 sequences occurred in patients and in controls.

Those patients picked for sequencing had displayed CD8+CD57+ cell expansion on flow cytometry. Patients uniformly had severe acquired aplastic anemia. At the time of blood sampling, patients had not yet received any therapy. CDR1 and CDR2 (germline): MNHEY, SVGAGI. The CDR3 extends over 15 amino acids. Trimming removed 4 bases from V and 0 bases from J, with 11 bases in between. Genomic DNA constituted the template upon which TCR beta VDJ and CDR3 profiling was performed. TCRdb fed the reads into MiXCR, producing one record per CDR3 protein. The data hold approximately 470,000 distinct CDR3 sequences, with more than 25% observed a single time.

The clonotype originates from a human donor with aplastic anemia. Material: sorted CD4+, CD8+, or CD8+CD57+ T cells (not recorded which) from PBMCs. The chain carries TRBV6-5 and TRBJ2-3, with D possibly TRBD2 on 5 matching bases. In DNA, the CDR3 is TGTGCCAGCAGTTCGAAGCGGTATAGCACAGATACGCAGTATTTT. It yields the protein CASSSKRYSTDTQYF.